Below are 8 T cell receptor beta chains sequenced from a single sample in a study of technical replicates of blood from four donors. Sequencing was performed with immunoSEQ multiplex PCR; in TCRdb, only in-frame clones are kept and a portion is missing. The sample includes some 80,000 clones, around four fifths of them seen just once. Sequencing was performed on PBMCs. The receptors originated from a human donor in good health. Some clones in this sample may be carry-over from other donors' samples.

V is TRBV7-9 and J is TRBJ1-6; the D gene is possibly TRBD1 (6 bases). Germline V gene data show CDR1 as SEHNR and CDR2 as FQNEAQ (reference sequence). This CDR3 contains 12 residues. Trimming stripped 5 bases from V and 12 bases from J, with 11 bases between. CDR3 in DNA: TGTGCCAGCAGCGCAGGGGAGAGACCCCTCCACTTT. It codes for CASSAGERPLHF.

The J gene is TRBJ2-1, the V gene TRBV7-6, with 8 bases identical to TRBD2. This CDR3 has 16 amino acids. Losses at the gene ends were 0 bases for V and 5 bases for J; bases not matched to a gene: 6. Germline CDR1 and CDR2: SGHVS and FNYEAQ. CDR3 in amino acids: CASSLAGAGANNEQFF. CDR3 in DNA: TGTGCCAGCAGCTTAGCGGGAGCGGGGGCCAACAATGAGCAGTTCTTC.

The chain recombines TRBV6-6 with TRBJ1-2; 7 nucleotides agree with TRBD1. CDR3 length: 14 residues. Germline CDR1 MNHNY, CDR2 SVGAGI (reference sequence). Germline trimming cut 2 bases from V and 8 bases from J; bases unmatched to any gene: 8. CDR3 sequence: CASSYKRQGNGYTF. CDR3 nucleotide sequence: TGTGCCAGCAGTTACAAACGACAGGGCAACGGCTACACCTTC.

This clone showed up just a few times. This chain joins TRBV7-6 and TRBJ1-1; D is uncertain. The germline V and J ends were trimmed by 5 bases and 3 bases, with 10 bases remaining between them. There are 13 residues in the CDR3. CDR1 SGHVS and CDR2 FNYEAQ come from the germline V gene. CDR3 sequence: CASSPRLDTEAFF. CDR3 sequence (DNA): TGTGCCAGCAGCCCTCGTTTAGACACTGAAGCTTTCTTT.

The chain recombines TRBV7-9 with TRBJ2-6, with TRBD1 identical over 11 bases. This CDR3 is 19 amino acids long. With V trimmed by 5 bases and J by 0 bases, 9 bases remained unmatched. Germline CDR1 is SEHNR and CDR2 is FQNEAQ (reference sequence). The CDR3 sequence is CASSLAGQGGASGANVLTF. DNA for the CDR3: TGTGCCAGCAGCCTCGCGGGACAGGGGGGGGCCTCTGGGGCCAACGTCCTGACTTTC. Looking up the rest from reference TRBV7-9 and TRBJ2-6 gives the full variable domain: DTGVSQNPRHKITKRGQNVTFRCDPISEHNRLYWYRQTLGQGPEFLTYFQNEAQLEKSRLLSDRFSAERPKGSFSTLEIQRTEQGDSAMYLCASSLAGQGGASGANVLTFGAGSRLTVL.

This chain joins TRBV6-5 and TRBJ2-3, with 11 bases matching TRBD2. V shed 2 bases and J 4 bases; nucleotides not matched to a gene: 2. CDR1 is MNHEY, CDR2 SVGAGI, per germline. The CDR3 loop spans 15 amino acids. The CDR3 DNA is TGTGCCAGCAGTTACGGGGGACTAGCGGCAGATACGCAGTATTTT. It encodes CASSYGGLAADTQYF.

This chain links TRBV15 with TRBJ1-5, with D unclear. With 3 bases removed from V and 7 bases from J, the gap between germline ends came to 13 bases. Germline V gene sequence: CDR1 LNHNV, CDR2 YYDKDF (reference sequence). The CDR3 contains 14 residues. CDR3 protein: CATSRQAGGQPQHF. In DNA form, the CDR3 reads TGTGCCACCAGCAGGCAGGCGGGTGGGCAGCCCCAGCATTTT. Full variable domain (rest looked up from reference TRBV15 and TRBJ1-5): DAMVIQNPRYQVTQFGKPVTLSCSQTLNHNVMYWYQQKSSQAPKLLFHYYDKDFNNEADTPDNFQSRRPNTSFCFLDIRSPGLGDTAMYLCATSRQAGGQPQHFGDGTRLSIL.

This clone was detected once. Here the CDR3 DNA reads TGTGCCAGCAGTGGGGAGTACGAGCAGTACTTC. Protein sequence: CASSGEYEQYF. This sequence joins TRBV2 and TRBJ2-7; maybe TRBD2 (5 bases). V lost 4 bases, J lost 4 bases, and 5 bases lay in between. The CDR3 has 11 residues. Germline CDR1 reads SNHLY; CDR2 reads FYNNEI. The complete variable domain, with remaining parts taken from reference TRBV2 and TRBJ2-7, reads EPEVTQTPSHQVTQMGQEVILRCVPISNHLYFYWYRQILGQKVEFLVSFYNNEISEKSEIFDDQFSVERPDGSNFTLKIRSTKLEDSAMYFCASSGEYEQYFGPGTRLTVT.